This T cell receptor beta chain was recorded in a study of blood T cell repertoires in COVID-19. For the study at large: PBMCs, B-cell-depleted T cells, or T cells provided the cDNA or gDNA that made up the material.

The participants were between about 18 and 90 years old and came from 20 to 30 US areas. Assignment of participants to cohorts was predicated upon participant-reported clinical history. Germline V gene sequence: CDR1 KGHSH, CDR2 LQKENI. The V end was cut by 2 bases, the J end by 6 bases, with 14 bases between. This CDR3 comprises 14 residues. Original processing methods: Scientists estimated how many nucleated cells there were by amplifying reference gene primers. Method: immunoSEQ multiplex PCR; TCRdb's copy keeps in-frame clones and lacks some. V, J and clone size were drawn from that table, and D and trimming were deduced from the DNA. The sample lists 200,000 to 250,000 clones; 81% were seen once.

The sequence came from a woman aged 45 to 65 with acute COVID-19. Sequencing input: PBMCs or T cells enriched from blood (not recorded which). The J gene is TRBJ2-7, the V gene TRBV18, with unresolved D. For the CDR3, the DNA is TGTGCCAGCTCACCAATGTTTGCCTCAGGCGAGCAGTACTTC. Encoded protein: CASSPMFASGEQYF.